A single sample gave rise to the 14 T cell receptor beta chains below, sequenced in a study of beta chain features in type 1 diabetes (dated by TCRdb to the late 2010s). Library method: the immunoSEQ multiplex PCR assay. All of the isolated RNA was reverse transcribed with the High Capacity cDNA Reverse Transcription Kit, so expressed TCRB transcripts were sequenced. Not all clones reach the TCRdb copy of this immuneACCESS table, which keeps in-frame sequences only. Checked studies attribute under half of the gap to unresolved V genes and leave the rest unexplained. Within this sample are about 330,000 clones, with 11% of them counted one time only. The ten largest make up under 0.02% of the sample. The sequencing input was naive CD4+ T cells from blood. Reading the label with the study, this specimen's cell subset or site is: true naive CD4+ T cells. The receptors come from a woman in her 30s in good health.

This clone was counted between two and nine times. The genes are TRBV2 and TRBJ2-1; D is unclear. The CDR3 loop spans 13 amino acids. Trimming stripped 4 bases from V and 3 bases from J, with 7 bases between. From germline, CDR1 is SNHLY and CDR2 FYNNEI. CDR3: CASSGDNYNEQFF. For the CDR3, the DNA is TGTGCCAGCAGTGGTGACAACTACAATGAGCAGTTCTTC.

V usage is TRBV28 and J usage is TRBJ2-3; D is unresolved. Germline CDR1 and CDR2: MDHEN and SYDVKM. The CDR3 is made up of 13 amino acids. V was cut by 5 bases and J by 6 bases, with 12 bases left in between. CDR3 residues: CASSADLADTQYF. The CDR3, as DNA: TGTGCCAGCAGTGCCGACTTGGCCGATACGCAGTATTTT.

The CDR3 DNA reads as TGTGCCAGTAGTCTCGACGGGACTGTAGCCTACGAGCAGTACTTC. Translating it yields CASSLDGTVAYEQYF. This chain connects TRBV19 to TRBJ2-7; possibly TRBD2 for D (6 bases). V dropped 5 bases and J dropped 2 bases, with 16 bases sitting between them. This CDR3 region has 15 residues. Germline CDR1 is LNHDA and CDR2 is SQIVND (reference sequence).

This sequence joins TRBV18 and TRBJ1-4; TRBD1 agrees at 8 bases. The CDR3 runs 14 residues. Germline V lookup: CDR1 KGHSH, CDR2 LQKENI. With 3 bases clipped from V and 8 bases from J, the junction kept 5 bases outside the gene matches. CDR3 protein: CASSPDRAGEKLFF. DNA for the CDR3: TGTGCCAGCTCACCGGACAGGGCGGGGGAAAAACTGTTTTTT.

The table lists this clone with a few counts. The chain has TRBV19 and TRBJ2-1, with D perhaps TRBD2 (6 bases). This CDR3 is built from 16 residues. The germline gives CDR1 LNHDA, CDR2 SQIVND (reference sequence). The V and J ends lost 4 bases and 4 bases respectively, with 17 bases between them. The CDR3 coding sequence is TGTGCCAGTAGTACAGGACGGGAGAGGTATTACAATGAGCAGTTCTTC. This translates into CASSTGRERYYNEQFF. Combining the CDR3 with reference TRBV19 and TRBJ2-1 gives the whole variable domain DGGITQSPKYLFRKEGQNVTLSCEQNLNHDAMYWYRQDPGQGLRLIYYSQIVNDFQKGDIAEGYSVSREKKESFPLTVTSAQKNPTAFYLCASSTGRERYYNEQFFGPGTRLTVL.

The sample holds a few counts of this clone. The chain is built from TRBV28 and TRBJ2-2; 9 bases match TRBD1. This CDR3 comprises 16 residues. In germline, CDR1 is MDHEN, CDR2 SYDVKM. V shed 5 bases and J 1 base; nucleotides not matched to a gene: 5. CDR3 sequence reads: CASSEQGARNTGELFF. CDR3 bases: TGTGCCAGCAGTGAACAGGGGGCGCGGAACACCGGGGAGCTGTTTTTT.

As regards this clone: In the same sample, other DNA sequences code for this CDR3. CDR3 residues: CASSFSGGSYNEQFF. The CDR3 region has the DNA TGTGCCAGCAGCTTTTCCGGGGGTTCCTACAATGAGCAGTTCTTC. The chain couples TRBV7-2 to TRBJ2-1; a weak D match, TRBD2 (6 bases). Per the germline V gene, CDR1 is SGHTA and CDR2 is FQGNSA. The CDR3 is made up of 15 amino acids. The V end was cut by 3 bases, the J end by 1 base, with 10 bases between.

This clone was observed a few times. CDR3 amino acids: CASSSIGHRTDTQYF. In DNA, the CDR3 is TGTGCCAGCAGTTCTATCGGACACCGCACAGATACGCAGTATTTT. The chain combines TRBV27 with TRBJ2-3, with D maybe TRBD1 (5 bases). CDR1 is MNHEY and CDR2 is SMNVEV in the germline V gene (reference sequence). This CDR3 is 15 amino acids long. V was trimmed by 4 bases and J by 1 base, leaving 12 bases between them.

The sample holds a few counts of this clone. This CDR3 reads CASSGRTSGTGTQYF. In nucleotides, the CDR3 is TGTGCCAGCAGCGGGCGGACTAGCGGGACGGGTACCCAGTACTTC. The rearrangement joins TRBV14 to TRBJ2-5; TRBD2 matches 12 bases. Germline loops: CDR1 SGHDN, CDR2 FVKESK. The CDR3 runs 15 residues. Trimming took 5 bases from V and 8 from J; bases not matched to a gene: 9.

This clone was counted between two and nine times. This CDR3 reads CATVAGSAHEQYF. The CDR3 DNA sequence: TGTGCTACCGTAGCCGGGTCCGCGCACGAGCAGTACTTC. This sequence joins TRBV6-6 and TRBJ2-7; D is ambiguous. Germline assignment: CDR1 MNHNY and CDR2 SVGAGI (reference sequence). CDR3 length equals 13 residues.

J is TRBJ1-5 and V is TRBV6-5, with 8 bases that match TRBD1. The germline V gene has CDR1 MNHEY and CDR2 SVGAGI. The CDR3 contains 14 residues. Trimming took 6 bases from V and 7 from J; bases not matched to a gene: 8. DNA of the CDR3: TGTGCCAGCAGCTCCGACAGGGGTGACCAGCCCCAGCATTTT. It encodes CASSSDRGDQPQHF.

The V call is TRBV30, the J call TRBJ1-2; tentative D call: TRBD1 (6 bases). The CDR3 has 14 amino acids. Germline loops: CDR1 GTSNPN, CDR2 SVGIG (reference sequence). The germline V and J ends were trimmed by 1 base and 1 base, with 10 bases remaining between them. CDR3 amino acids: CAWSGQGFNYGYTF. The CDR3 nucleotides are TGTGCCTGGAGTGGCCAGGGGTTTAACTATGGCTACACCTTC.

The chain has TRBV14 and TRBJ2-1, with TRBD1 matching 11 bases. Unmatched junction bases numbered 11, after V lost 3 bases and J lost 7 bases. CDR1 and CDR2 (germline): SGHDN, FVKESK. The CDR3 spans 17 residues. In nucleotides, the CDR3 is TGTGCCAGCAGCCACGCGGTAGGGACAGGGGGGTGGAATGAGCAGTTCTTC. Protein product: CASSHAVGTGGWNEQFF.

The chain is built from TRBV6-5 and TRBJ2-5; 10 bases are a match to TRBD2. From germline, CDR1 is MNHEY and CDR2 SVGAGI. Trimming removed 2 bases from V and 5 bases from J; junction bases left unmatched: 5. This CDR3 spans 15 amino acids. CDR3 DNA sequence: TGTGCCAGCAGTTACCTCACTAGCGGGATGGAGACCCAGTACTTC. Its protein is CASSYLTSGMETQYF.